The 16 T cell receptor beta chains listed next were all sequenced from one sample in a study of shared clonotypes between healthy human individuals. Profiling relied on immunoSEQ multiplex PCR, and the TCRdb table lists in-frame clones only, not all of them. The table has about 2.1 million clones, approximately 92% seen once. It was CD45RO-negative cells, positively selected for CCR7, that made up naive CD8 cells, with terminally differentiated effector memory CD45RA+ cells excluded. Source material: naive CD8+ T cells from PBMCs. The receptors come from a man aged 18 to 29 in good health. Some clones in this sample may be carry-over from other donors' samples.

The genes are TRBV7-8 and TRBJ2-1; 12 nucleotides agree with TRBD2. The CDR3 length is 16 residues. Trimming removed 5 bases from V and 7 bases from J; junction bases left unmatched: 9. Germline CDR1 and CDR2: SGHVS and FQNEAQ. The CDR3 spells CASSPPTSGSLNEQFF. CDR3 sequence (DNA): TGTGCCAGCAGCCCACCGACTAGCGGGAGTTTGAATGAGCAGTTCTTC.

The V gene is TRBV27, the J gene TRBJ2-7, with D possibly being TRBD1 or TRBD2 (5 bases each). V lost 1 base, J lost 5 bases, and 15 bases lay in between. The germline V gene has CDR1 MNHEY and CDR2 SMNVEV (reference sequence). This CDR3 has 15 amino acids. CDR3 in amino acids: CASSLLGVRDDEQYF. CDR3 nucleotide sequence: TGTGCCAGCAGTTTATTGGGGGTTAGGGACGACGAGCAGTACTTC.

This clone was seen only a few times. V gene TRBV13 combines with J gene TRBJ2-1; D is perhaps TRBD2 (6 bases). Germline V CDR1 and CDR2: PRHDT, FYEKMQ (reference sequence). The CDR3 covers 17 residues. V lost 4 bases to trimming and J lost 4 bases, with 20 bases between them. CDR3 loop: CASSSGLQLGAYNEQFF. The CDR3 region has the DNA TGTGCCAGCAGCTCGGGACTCCAACTAGGGGCGTACAATGAGCAGTTCTTC.

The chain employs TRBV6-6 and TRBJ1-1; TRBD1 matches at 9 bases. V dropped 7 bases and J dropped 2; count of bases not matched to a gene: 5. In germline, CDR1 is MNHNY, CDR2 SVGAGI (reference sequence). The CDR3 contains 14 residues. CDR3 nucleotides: TGTGCCAGCAACGAGGGACAGGGCAACACTGAAGCTTTCTTT. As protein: CASNEGQGNTEAFF.

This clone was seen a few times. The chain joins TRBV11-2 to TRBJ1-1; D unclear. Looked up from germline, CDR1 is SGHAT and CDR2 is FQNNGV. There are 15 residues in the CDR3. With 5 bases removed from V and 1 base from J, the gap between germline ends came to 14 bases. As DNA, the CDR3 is TGTGCCAGCAGCCTCACCCCGCAGACGAACACTGAAGCTTTCTTT. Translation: CASSLTPQTNTEAFF.

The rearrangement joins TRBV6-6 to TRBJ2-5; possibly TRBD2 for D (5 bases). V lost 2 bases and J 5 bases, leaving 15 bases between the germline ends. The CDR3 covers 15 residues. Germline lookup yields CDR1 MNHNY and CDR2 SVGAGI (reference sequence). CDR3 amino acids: CASSYPGRVEETQYF. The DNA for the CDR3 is TGTGCCAGCAGTTACCCGGGAAGGGTGGAGGAGACCCAGTACTTC.

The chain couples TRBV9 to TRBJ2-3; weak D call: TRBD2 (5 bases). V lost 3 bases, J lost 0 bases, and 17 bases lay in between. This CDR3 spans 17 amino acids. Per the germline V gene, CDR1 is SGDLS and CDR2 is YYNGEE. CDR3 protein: CASSGAKEDWSTDTQYF. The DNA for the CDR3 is TGTGCCAGCAGCGGGGCAAAAGAGGACTGGAGCACAGATACGCAGTATTTT.

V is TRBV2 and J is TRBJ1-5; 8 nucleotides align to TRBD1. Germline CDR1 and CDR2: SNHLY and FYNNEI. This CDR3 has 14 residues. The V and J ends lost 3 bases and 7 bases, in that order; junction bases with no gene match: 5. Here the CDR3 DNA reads TGTGCCAGCAGTGAGGACAGGGAAGGCCAGCCCCAGCATTTT. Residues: CASSEDREGQPQHF.

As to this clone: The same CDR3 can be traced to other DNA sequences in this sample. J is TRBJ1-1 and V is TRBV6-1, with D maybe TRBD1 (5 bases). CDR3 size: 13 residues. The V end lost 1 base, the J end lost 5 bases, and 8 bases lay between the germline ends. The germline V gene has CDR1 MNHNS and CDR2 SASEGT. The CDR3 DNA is TGTGCCAGCAGTGAAGGGGGGGGGACTGAAGCTTTCTTT. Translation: CASSEGGGTEAFF.

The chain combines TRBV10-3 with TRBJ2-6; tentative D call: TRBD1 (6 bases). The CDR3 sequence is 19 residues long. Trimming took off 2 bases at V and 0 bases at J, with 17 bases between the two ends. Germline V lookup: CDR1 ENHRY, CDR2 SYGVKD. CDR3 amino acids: CAISEREGVRHSGANVLTF. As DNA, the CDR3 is TGTGCCATCAGTGAGCGAGAGGGGGTAAGGCACTCTGGGGCCAACGTCCTGACTTTC.

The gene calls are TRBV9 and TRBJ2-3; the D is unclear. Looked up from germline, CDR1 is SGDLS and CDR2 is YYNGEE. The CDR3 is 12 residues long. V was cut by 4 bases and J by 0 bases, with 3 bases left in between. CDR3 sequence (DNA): TGTGCCAGCAGCCGTAGCACAGATACGCAGTATTTT. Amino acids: CASSRSTDTQYF.

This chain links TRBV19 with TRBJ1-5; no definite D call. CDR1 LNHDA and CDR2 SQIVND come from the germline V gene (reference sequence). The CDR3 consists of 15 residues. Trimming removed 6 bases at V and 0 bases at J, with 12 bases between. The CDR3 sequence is CASSLAAYSNQPQHF. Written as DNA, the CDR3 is TGTGCCAGTAGCCTCGCGGCTTATAGCAATCAGCCCCAGCATTTT.

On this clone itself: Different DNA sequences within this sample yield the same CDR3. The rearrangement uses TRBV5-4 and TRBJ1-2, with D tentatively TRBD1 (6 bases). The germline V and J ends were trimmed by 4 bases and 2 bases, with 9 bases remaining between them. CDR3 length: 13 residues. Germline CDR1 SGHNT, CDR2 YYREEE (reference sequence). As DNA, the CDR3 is TGTGCCAGCAGCCTAGACAGGAACTATGGCTACACCTTC. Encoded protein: CASSLDRNYGYTF. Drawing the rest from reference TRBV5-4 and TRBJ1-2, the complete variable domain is ETGVTQSPTHLIKTRGQQVTLRCSSQSGHNTVSWYQQALGQGPQFIFQYYREEENGRGNFPPRFSGLQFPNYSSELNVNALELDDSALYLCASSLDRNYGYTFGSGTRLTVV.

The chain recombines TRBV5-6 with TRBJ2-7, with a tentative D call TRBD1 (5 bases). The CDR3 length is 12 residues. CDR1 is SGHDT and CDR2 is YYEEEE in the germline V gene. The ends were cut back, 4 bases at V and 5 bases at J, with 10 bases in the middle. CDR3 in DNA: TGTGCCAGCAGCAAGGGGCTCCACGAGCAGTACTTC. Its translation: CASSKGLHEQYF.

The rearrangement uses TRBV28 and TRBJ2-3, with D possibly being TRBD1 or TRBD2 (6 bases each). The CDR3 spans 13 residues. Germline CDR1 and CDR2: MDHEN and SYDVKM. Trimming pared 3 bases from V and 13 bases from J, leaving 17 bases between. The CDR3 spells CASSFREGGMEYF. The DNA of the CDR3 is TGTGCCAGCAGTTTCCGTGAAGGGGGGATGGAGTATTTT.

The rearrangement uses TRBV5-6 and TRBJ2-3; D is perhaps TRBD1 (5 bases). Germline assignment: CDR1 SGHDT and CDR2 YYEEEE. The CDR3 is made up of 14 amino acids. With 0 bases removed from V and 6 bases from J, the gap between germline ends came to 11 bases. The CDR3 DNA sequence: TGTGCCAGCAGCTTGGAAACAGGTGGGGATACGCAGTATTTT. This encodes CASSLETGGDTQYF.